This T cell receptor beta chain was retrieved from a study of blood T cells in healthy people across ages. In the study overall: Template-switching capture recovered about one barcoded beta molecule per two T cells. General study points: In these data, TCR beta diversity tracked strongly with naive T cell percentage.

V lost 0 bases to trimming and J lost 7 bases, with 15 bases between them. This CDR3 is 15 amino acids long. CDR1 and CDR2 from the germline V gene are LGHNA and YNFKEQ. It was with a sample-barcoded 5' primer and a J-beta primer mix that a second PCR of about 6 to 12 cycles was run. Through a template-switch adaptor with 12 random nucleotides, each cDNA molecule received a tag. There were at least 2.5 million CDR3-containing paired-end reads obtained from each sample. TCRdb re-called the 5' RACE reads with MiXCR, one entry per CDR3 protein. The table lists 790,000 or so distinct CDR3 sequences, approximately 53% of them singletons. This clonotype appeared a single time. Its antigen is unidentified.

The specimen was blood. The J gene is TRBJ1-2, the V gene TRBV4-2, with D perhaps matching TRBD1 (6 bases). The sequence derives from a middle-aged man in good health. The CDR3 DNA reads as TGTGCCAGCAGCCAAGATATTTCAGGGGCGGGTGGCTACACCTTC. This translates into CASSQDISGAGGYTF.